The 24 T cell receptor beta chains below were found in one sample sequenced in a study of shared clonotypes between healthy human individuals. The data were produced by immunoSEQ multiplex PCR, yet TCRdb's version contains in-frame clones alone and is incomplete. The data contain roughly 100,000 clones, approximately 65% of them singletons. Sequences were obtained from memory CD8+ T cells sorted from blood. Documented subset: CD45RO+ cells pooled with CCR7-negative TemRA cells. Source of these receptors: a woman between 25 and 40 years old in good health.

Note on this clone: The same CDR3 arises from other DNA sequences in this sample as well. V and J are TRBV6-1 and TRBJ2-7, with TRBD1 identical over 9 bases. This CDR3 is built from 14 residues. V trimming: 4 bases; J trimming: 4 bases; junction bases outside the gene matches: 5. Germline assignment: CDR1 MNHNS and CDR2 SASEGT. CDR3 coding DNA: TGTGCCAGCAGTGTACAGGGGGCAAGTTACGAGCAGTACTTC. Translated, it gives CASSVQGASYEQYF.

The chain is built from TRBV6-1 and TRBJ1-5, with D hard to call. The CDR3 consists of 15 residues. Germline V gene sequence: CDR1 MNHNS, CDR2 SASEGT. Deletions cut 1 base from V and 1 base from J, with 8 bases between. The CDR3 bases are TGTGCCAGCAGTGAAGACTCCGGGAGCAATCAGCCCCAGCATTTT. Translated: CASSEDSGSNQPQHF.

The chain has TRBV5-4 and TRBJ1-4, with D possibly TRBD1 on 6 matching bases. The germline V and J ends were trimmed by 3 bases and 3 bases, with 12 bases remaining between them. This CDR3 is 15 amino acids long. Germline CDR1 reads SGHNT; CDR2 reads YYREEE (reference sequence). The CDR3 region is CASSSRGVPNEKLFF. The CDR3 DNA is TGTGCCAGCAGCTCTAGGGGGGTTCCTAATGAAAAACTGTTTTTT.

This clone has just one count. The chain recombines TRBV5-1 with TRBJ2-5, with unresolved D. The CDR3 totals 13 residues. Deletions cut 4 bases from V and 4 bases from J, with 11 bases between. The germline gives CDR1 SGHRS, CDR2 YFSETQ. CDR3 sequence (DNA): TGCGCCAGCAGCAGCCAGTCGGTAGAGACCCAGTACTTC. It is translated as CASSSQSVETQYF.

This chain's CDR3 is CASSGWSTDTQYF. The DNA for the CDR3 is TGTGCCAGCAGTGGGTGGAGCACAGATACGCAGTATTTT. The gene calls are TRBV27 and TRBJ2-3; no clear D. The CDR3 is 13 amino acids. Germline assignment: CDR1 MNHEY and CDR2 SMNVEV (reference sequence). The germline V and J ends were trimmed by 5 bases and 0 bases, with 6 bases remaining between them.

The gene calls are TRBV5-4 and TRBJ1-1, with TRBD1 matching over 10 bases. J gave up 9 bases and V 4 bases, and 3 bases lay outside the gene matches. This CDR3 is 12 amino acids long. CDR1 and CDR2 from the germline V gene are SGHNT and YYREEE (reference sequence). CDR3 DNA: TGTGCCAGCAGCGGGGGACAGGGGAAAGCTTTCTTT. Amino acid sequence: CASSGGQGKAFF.

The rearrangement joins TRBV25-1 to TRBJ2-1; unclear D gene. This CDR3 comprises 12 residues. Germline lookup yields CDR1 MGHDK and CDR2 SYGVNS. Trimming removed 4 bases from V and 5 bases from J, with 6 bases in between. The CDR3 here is CASSGHHNEQFF. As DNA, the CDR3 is TGTGCCAGCAGTGGACACCACAATGAGCAGTTCTTC.

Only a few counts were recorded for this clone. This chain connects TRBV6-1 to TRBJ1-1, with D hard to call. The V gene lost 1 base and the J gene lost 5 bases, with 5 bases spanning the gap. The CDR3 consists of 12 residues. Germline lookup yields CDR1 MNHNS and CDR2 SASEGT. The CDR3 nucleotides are TGTGCCAGCAGTGAAGGGGTGACTGAAGCTTTCTTT. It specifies CASSEGVTEAFF.

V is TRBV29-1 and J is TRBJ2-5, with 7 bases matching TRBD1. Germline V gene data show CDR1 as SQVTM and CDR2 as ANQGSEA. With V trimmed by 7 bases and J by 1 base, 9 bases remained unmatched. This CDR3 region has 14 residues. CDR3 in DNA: TGCAGCGCCCCAGCCCGACAGGGCCAAGAGACCCAGTACTTC. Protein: CSAPARQGQETQYF.

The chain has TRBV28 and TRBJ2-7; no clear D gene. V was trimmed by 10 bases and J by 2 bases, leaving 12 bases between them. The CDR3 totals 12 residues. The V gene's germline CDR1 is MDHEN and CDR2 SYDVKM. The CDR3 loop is CATAMRPYEQYF. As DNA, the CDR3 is TGTGCCACCGCGATGAGGCCCTACGAGCAGTACTTC.

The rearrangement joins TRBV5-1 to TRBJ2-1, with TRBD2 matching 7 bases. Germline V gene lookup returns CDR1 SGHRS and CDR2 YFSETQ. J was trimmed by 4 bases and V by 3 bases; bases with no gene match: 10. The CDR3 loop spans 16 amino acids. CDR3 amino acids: CASSSWRGSRYNEQFF. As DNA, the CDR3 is TGCGCCAGCAGCTCCTGGCGGGGGAGCAGGTACAATGAGCAGTTCTTC.

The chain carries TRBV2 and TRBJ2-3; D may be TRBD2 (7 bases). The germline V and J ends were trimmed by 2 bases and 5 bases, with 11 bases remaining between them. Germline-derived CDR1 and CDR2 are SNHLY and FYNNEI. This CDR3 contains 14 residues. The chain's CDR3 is CASSEYREGDTQYF. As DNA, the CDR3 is TGTGCCAGCAGTGAATACAGGGAGGGAGATACGCAGTATTTT.

This CDR3 is CASSQEGGTGVYSNQPQHF. The CDR3 DNA reads TGTGCCAGCAGCCAAGAAGGGGGGACAGGGGTTTATAGCAATCAGCCCCAGCATTTT. The chain recombines TRBV4-2 with TRBJ1-5; 10 nucleotides agree with TRBD1. This CDR3 region has 19 residues. V shed 0 bases and J 0 bases; nucleotides not matched to a gene: 8. Germline-derived CDR1 and CDR2 are LGHNA and YNFKEQ.

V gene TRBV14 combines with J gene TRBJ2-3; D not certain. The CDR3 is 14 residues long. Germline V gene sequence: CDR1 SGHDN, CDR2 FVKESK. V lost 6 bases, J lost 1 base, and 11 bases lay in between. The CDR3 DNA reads TGTGCCAGCAGTATAGTAGCCGGCACAGATACGCAGTATTTT. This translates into CASSIVAGTDTQYF. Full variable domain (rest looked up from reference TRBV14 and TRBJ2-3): EAGVTQFPSHSVIEKGQTVTLRCDPISGHDNLYWYRRVMGKEIKFLLHFVKESKQDESGMPNNRFLAERTGGTYSTLKVQPAELEDSGVYFCASSIVAGTDTQYFGPGTRLTVL.

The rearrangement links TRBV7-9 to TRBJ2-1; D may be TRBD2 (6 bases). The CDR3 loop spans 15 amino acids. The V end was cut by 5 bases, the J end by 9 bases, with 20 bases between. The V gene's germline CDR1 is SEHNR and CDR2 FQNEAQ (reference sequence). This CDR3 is CASSQSGPGDCEQFF. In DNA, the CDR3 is TGTGCCAGCAGCCAAAGTGGCCCCGGGGACTGTGAGCAGTTCTTC.

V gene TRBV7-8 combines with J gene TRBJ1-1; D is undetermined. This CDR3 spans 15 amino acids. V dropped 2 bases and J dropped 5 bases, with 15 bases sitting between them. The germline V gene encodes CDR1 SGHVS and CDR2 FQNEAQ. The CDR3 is CASSLKQARGTEAFF. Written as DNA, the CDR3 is TGTGCCAGCAGCTTAAAGCAAGCCCGTGGTACTGAAGCTTTCTTT.

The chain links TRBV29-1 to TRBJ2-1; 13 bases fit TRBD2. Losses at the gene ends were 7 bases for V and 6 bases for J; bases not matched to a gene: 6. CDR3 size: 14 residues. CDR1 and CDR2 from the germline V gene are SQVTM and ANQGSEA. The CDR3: CSGGLAGASNEQFF. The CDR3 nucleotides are TGCAGCGGAGGACTAGCGGGAGCGTCCAATGAGCAGTTCTTC.

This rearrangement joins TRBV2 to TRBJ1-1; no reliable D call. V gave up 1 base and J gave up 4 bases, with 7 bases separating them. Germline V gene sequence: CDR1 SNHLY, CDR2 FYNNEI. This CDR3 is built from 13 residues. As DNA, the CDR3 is TGTGCCAGCAGTGAAGGGCTAGTCACTGAAGCTTTCTTT. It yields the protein CASSEGLVTEAFF. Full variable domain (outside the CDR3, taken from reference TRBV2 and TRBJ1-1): EPEVTQTPSHQVTQMGQEVILRCVPISNHLYFYWYRQILGQKVEFLVSFYNNEISEKSEIFDDQFSVERPDGSNFTLKIRSTKLEDSAMYFCASSEGLVTEAFFGQGTRLTVV.

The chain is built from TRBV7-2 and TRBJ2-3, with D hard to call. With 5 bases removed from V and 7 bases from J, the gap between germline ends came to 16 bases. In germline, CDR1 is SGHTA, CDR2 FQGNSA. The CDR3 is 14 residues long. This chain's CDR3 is CASSPQHDGNTQYF. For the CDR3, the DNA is TGTGCCAGCAGCCCGCAACATGACGGCAATACGCAGTATTTT.

The CDR3 coding sequence is TGTGCCAGCAGTTTATCTGGGGTACAGCCCCAGCATTTT. Its protein product is CASSLSGVQPQHF. The chain employs TRBV27 and TRBJ1-5; no firm D call. Trimming cost V 0 bases and J 7 bases, with 7 bases left between them. Per germline, CDR1 MNHEY and CDR2 SMNVEV (reference sequence). The CDR3 runs to 13 residues.

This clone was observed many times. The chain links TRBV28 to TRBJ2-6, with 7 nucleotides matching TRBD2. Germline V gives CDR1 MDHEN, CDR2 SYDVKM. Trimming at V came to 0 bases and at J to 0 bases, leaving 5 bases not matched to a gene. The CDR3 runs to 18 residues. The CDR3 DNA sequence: TGTGCCAGCAGTTTATGGGCCCAGCGGGGCTCTGGGGCCAACGTCCTGACTTTC. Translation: CASSLWAQRGSGANVLTF.

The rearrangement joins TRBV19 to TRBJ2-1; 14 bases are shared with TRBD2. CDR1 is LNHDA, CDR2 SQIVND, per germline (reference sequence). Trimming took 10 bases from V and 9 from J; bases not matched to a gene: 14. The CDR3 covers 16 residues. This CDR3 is CATKTTTSGRAGEQFF. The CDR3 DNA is TGTGCCACCAAGACGACGACTAGCGGGAGGGCCGGTGAGCAGTTCTTC.

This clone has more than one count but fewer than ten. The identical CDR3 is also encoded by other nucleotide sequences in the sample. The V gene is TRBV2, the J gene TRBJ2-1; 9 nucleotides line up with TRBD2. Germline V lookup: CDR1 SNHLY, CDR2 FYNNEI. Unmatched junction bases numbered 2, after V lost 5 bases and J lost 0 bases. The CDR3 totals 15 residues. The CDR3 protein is CASSYSGSSYNEQFF. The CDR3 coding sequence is TGTGCCAGCAGTTATAGCGGGAGCTCCTACAATGAGCAGTTCTTC.

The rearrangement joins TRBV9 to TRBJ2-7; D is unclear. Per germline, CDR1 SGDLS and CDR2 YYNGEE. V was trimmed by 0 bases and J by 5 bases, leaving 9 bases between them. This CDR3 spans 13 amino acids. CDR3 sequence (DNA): TGTGCCAGCAGCGTAGCTGTGGGCCACGAGCAGTACTTC. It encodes CASSVAVGHEQYF.